This is a list of T cell receptor beta chains from one sample in a study of post-analysis software for immune sequencing data. TCRdb re-called the PCR reads with MiXCR, one entry per CDR3 protein. The sample yields 750,000 to 950,000 distinct CDR3 sequences, under 60% seen once. The sequenced material came from blood. The source of these receptors is a girl between 5 and 17 years old with multiple sclerosis. Each CDR3 is given with its conserved first and last residue. The order of the fields is clone size, D gene, V gene, J gene, CDR3 DNA, CDR3 protein. A D gene is named only where the DNA matches it firmly. Not all rows give a size; the values are once, few, many and, for expanded clones, a class.

NA	NA	TRBV2	TRBJ2-5	TGTGCCAGCATTGGGTATTTAGGACACCAGCCGGCGAAGACCCAGTACTTC	CASIGYLGHQPAKTQYF
NA	NA	TRBV5-1	TRBJ2-3	TGCGCCAGCAACTTTGCCCGACGAGTCGGTGGAGATACGCAGTATTTT	CASNFARRVGGDTQYF
few	TRBD2	TRBV20-1	TRBJ2-1	TGCAGTGCTAGTCGAGCGGGAGGTCCCTACAATGAGCAGTTCTTC	CSASRAGGPYNEQFF
NA	TRBD2	TRBV29-1	TRBJ2-2	TGCAGCGTTGAAGGGACTAGCGGGACCGGCACCGGGGAGCTGTTTTTT	CSVEGTSGTGTGELFF
NA	NA	TRBV12-3/TRBV12-4	TRBJ2-1	TGTGCCAGCAGTTTAGGGCGAGAGGAGCAGTTCTTC	CASSLGREEQFF
NA	NA	TRBV20-1	TRBJ1-2	TGCAGTGCCCAGGGGTTGTATGGCTACACCTTC	CSAQGLYGYTF
NA	TRBD1	TRBV12-3/TRBV12-4	TRBJ2-7	TGTGCCAGCACTACCGACAGGGTTCGCAACGAGCAGTACTTC	CASTTDRVRNEQYF
NA	TRBD1	TRBV4-2	TRBJ2-7	TGTGCCAGCAGCAGTCCGGGACAGGGTATCGCCGAGCAGTACTTC	CASSSPGQGIAEQYF
NA	TRBD2	TRBV18	TRBJ2-7	TGTGCCAGCTCACGTTCCGGGACTAGCGGCGAGCAGTACTTC	CASSRSGTSGEQYF
NA	NA	TRBV6-2/TRBV6-3	TRBJ2-7	TGTGCCAGCAGAAGGGGAGAGCAGGGAGCAACCTACGAGCAGTACTTC	CASRRGEQGATYEQYF
few	TRBD1	TRBV12-3/TRBV12-4	TRBJ1-2	TGTGCCAGCAGTTTGCTCGGACAGGGTGCTAACTATGGCTACACCTTC	CASSLLGQGANYGYTF
few	NA	TRBV27	TRBJ1-5	TGTGCCAGCAGTTTATCCGCGGAAAATCAGCCCCAGCATTTT	CASSLSAENQPQHF
few	NA	TRBV12-3/TRBV12-4	TRBJ2-7	TGTGCCAGCAGTATCCCTGGACGGAGCTCCTACGAGCAGTACTTC	CASSIPGRSSYEQYF
NA	NA	TRBV21-1	TRBJ2-5	TGTGCCAGCAGCAACACAGGGAGGCGAGAGACCCAGTACTTC	CASSNTGRRETQYF
NA	NA	TRBV20-1	TRBJ1-2	TGCAGTGCTAGCGCAGGGTCGAACTATGGCTACACCTTC	CSASAGSNYGYTF
NA	NA	TRBV7-9	TRBJ2-5	TGTGCCAGCAGCTTAGGATATAGGGAGGTCGATAGAAAGCAGTACTTC	CASSLGYREVDRKQYF
NA	NA	TRBV6-2/TRBV6-3	TRBJ2-7	TGTGCCAGCACCAACGGGGGGACAGTAGCCTACGAGCAGTACTTC	CASTNGGTVAYEQYF
NA	NA	TRBV20-1	TRBJ1-1	TGCAGTGCCAATATGGGAGCGATGAACACTGAAGCTTTCTTT	CSANMGAMNTEAFF
NA	TRBD2	TRBV7-9	TRBJ2-3	TGTGCCAGCAGCTCTAGCGGGAGGGACCTCACAGATACGCAGTATTTT	CASSSSGRDLTDTQYF
few	NA	TRBV7-2	TRBJ1-2	TGTGCCAGCAGCTCCAGAATGGACTATGGCTACACCTTC	CASSSRMDYGYTF
NA	NA	TRBV7-9	TRBJ2-6	TGTGCCAGCAGCCCCCGGGCAGCCAACGTCCTGACTTTC	CASSPRAANVLTF
NA	NA	TRBV5-1	TRBJ2-3	TGCGCCAGCAGCTTGGATGGACTACCTAGCACAGATACGCAGTATTTT	CASSLDGLPSTDTQYF
NA	TRBD2	TRBV6-5	TRBJ2-5	TGTGCCAGCAGTAGAACTAGCGGGGACTTCCAAGAGACCCAGTACTTC	CASSRTSGDFQETQYF
NA	NA	TRBV29-1	TRBJ1-1	TGCAGCGTTGAAAGGGCGGGCAGCAACGCTGAAGCTTTCTTT	CSVERAGSNAEAFF
few	TRBD2	TRBV7-9	TRBJ2-3	TGTGCCAGCAGCTTAGGAGGGGGACTAGCGGTTTTCACAGATACGCAGTATTTT	CASSLGGGLAVFTDTQYF
few	NA	TRBV20-1	TRBJ2-3	TGCAGTGCTAGAGATATGGAGCGGACCACAGATACGCAGTATTTT	CSARDMERTTDTQYF
few	NA	TRBV7-3	TRBJ2-5	TGTGCCAGCAGCTTAACTGGGCGGCGGACCCAAGAGACCCAGTACTTC	CASSLTGRRTQETQYF
NA	NA	TRBV7-9	TRBJ2-1	TGTGCCAGCAGCTTAGTGGCGCCGGGAGAACGGCAGTTCTTC	CASSLVAPGERQFF
NA	NA	TRBV30	TRBJ1-4	TGTGCCTGGAGTGACCGATGGGGGTCTAATGAAAAACTGTTTTTT	CAWSDRWGSNEKLFF
many	NA	TRBV4-3	TRBJ2-7	TGCGCCAGCAGCCAAGGGGACGGGACTGAGCAGTACTTC	CASSQGDGTEQYF
NA	NA	TRBV7-7	TRBJ2-3	TGTGCTAGCAGCTTAGCCACCACAGATACGCAGTATTTT	CASSLATTDTQYF
few	TRBD1	TRBV29-1	TRBJ2-7	TGCAGCGTTACCACCCGGACAGGTTTGGTCAACGAGCAGTACTTC	CSVTTRTGLVNEQYF
NA	NA	TRBV29-1	TRBJ2-1	TGCAGCGTTGCACAGGGTCATGAGCAGTTCTTC	CSVAQGHEQFF
NA	NA	TRBV12-3/TRBV12-4	TRBJ2-5	TGTGCCAGCAGTCCCGGGAGAGGGGCCGAGACCCAGTACTTC	CASSPGRGAETQYF
few	TRBD1	TRBV4-3	TRBJ1-4	TGCGCCAGCAGCCAAGATGGTAGGGGGCGAAGTGAAAAACTGTTTTTT	CASSQDGRGRSEKLFF